The 20 T cell receptor beta chains listed next were all sequenced from one sample in a study of cytomegalovirus exposure and HLA in healthy donors (dated by TCRdb to about 2017). Libraries were prepared through the immunoSEQ multiplex PCR assay. For the multiplex PCR, a mixture combining 60 forward primers for TCR Vbeta segments and 13 reverse primers for TCR Jbeta segments was used. TCRdb re-hosts the immuneACCESS table, in-frame sequences only. Its copies lack some clones; in the studies checked, an unresolved V gene accounts for under half of them, and the cause for the rest is not known. This sample gives around 180,000 clones in total; around four fifths of them show up just once. The ten largest clones add up to less than 15% of the sample. Sequencing was done on a sample of PBMCs. The receptors come from a woman in her fifties or sixties in good health and CMV-seropositive.

The rearrangement uses TRBV5-1 and TRBJ2-3; 8 positions match TRBD2. This CDR3 spans 14 amino acids. In germline, CDR1 is SGHRS, CDR2 YFSETQ. V was pared by 5 bases and J by 5 bases, with 7 bases of the junction left unmatched. Written as DNA, the CDR3 is TGCGCCAGCAGAAGGACGGGGGGGGGAGATACGCAGTATTTT. It codes for CASRRTGGGDTQYF.

This clone was counted only a few times. The chain has TRBV18 and TRBJ1-1, with D perhaps TRBD1 (6 bases). CDR1 is KGHSH and CDR2 is LQKENI in the germline V gene. The ends were cut back, 3 bases at V and 9 bases at J, with 17 bases in the middle. CDR3 length: 14 residues. The DNA of the CDR3 is TGTGCCAGCTCACCCCAAGGTGACAGGAGAAAAGCTTTCTTT. The encoded protein is CASSPQGDRRKAFF. Using reference TRBV18 and TRBJ1-1 for the parts outside the CDR3, the full variable domain is NAGVMQNPRHLVRRRGQEARLRCSPMKGHSHVYWYRQLPEEGLKFMVYLQKENIIDESGMPKERFSAEFPKEGPSILRIQQVVRGDSAAYFCASSPQGDRRKAFFGQGTRLTVV.

J is TRBJ2-5 and V is TRBV2, with D perhaps TRBD1 (6 bases). From germline, CDR1 is SNHLY and CDR2 FYNNEI. V was shortened by 4 bases and J by 5 bases, with 17 bases between the two germline ends. The CDR3 is 15 amino acids. The CDR3 DNA is TGTGCCAGCAGTGTCCAGGCCCCTAGGGGGGAGACCCAGTACTTC. As protein: CASSVQAPRGETQYF. Full variable domain (rest looked up from reference TRBV2 and TRBJ2-5): EPEVTQTPSHQVTQMGQEVILRCVPISNHLYFYWYRQILGQKVEFLVSFYNNEISEKSEIFDDQFSVERPDGSNFTLKIRSTKLEDSAMYFCASSVQAPRGETQYFGPGTRLLVL.

V is TRBV4-1 and J is TRBJ2-7, with 12 bases that match TRBD2. Germline V gene sequence: CDR1 MGHRA, CDR2 YSYEKL. V was pared by 0 bases and J by 2 bases, with 5 bases of the junction left unmatched. The CDR3 contains 17 residues. CDR3 region: CASSQDPTSGGPYEQYF. CDR3 bases: TGCGCCAGCAGCCAAGATCCTACTAGCGGGGGGCCCTACGAGCAGTACTTC.

This sequence joins TRBV9 and TRBJ2-3; TRBD2 matches at 11 bases. The CDR3 covers 15 residues. V lost 2 bases and J lost 4; bases outside the gene matches: 3. The germline V gene has CDR1 SGDLS and CDR2 YYNGEE. The CDR3 spells CASSVLAGGADTQYF. In nucleotides, the CDR3 is TGTGCCAGCAGCGTGCTAGCGGGGGGTGCAGATACGCAGTATTTT.

This clone came up a few times. This chain uses TRBV19 with TRBJ2-7; TRBD1 matches 7 bases. The CDR3 length is 15 residues. With V trimmed by 1 base and J by 2 bases, 5 bases remained unmatched. CDR1 is LNHDA, CDR2 SQIVND, per germline (reference sequence). The CDR3 DNA reads as TGTGCCAGTAGTATAGCAGGGACAGCTACCTACGAGCAGTACTTC. This gives the protein CASSIAGTATYEQYF.

This sequence joins TRBV9 and TRBJ2-7; a weak D match, TRBD2 (5 bases). Germline V gene lookup returns CDR1 SGDLS and CDR2 YYNGEE. The V end was cut by 0 bases, the J end by 2 bases, with 12 bases between. CDR3 length: 15 amino acids. The CDR3 protein is CASSVEASNPYEQYF. The CDR3 bases are TGTGCCAGCAGCGTAGAGGCTAGCAACCCCTACGAGCAGTACTTC.

This clone came up once. V is TRBV5-1 and J is TRBJ2-1, with 9 positions matching TRBD2. CDR1 is SGHRS and CDR2 is YFSETQ in the germline V gene. CDR3 length: 15 amino acids. V trimming: 0 bases; J trimming: 6 bases; junction bases outside the gene matches: 4. The CDR3 sequence is CASSLAQTSGNEQFF. The CDR3 DNA sequence: TGCGCCAGCAGCTTGGCCCAGACTAGCGGCAATGAGCAGTTCTTC.

A word on this clone: Other DNA sequences from this sample encode an identical CDR3 as well. This chain joins TRBV7-2 and TRBJ1-2; D is perhaps TRBD1 (6 bases). V shed 5 bases and J shed 2 bases, with 9 bases lying between them. CDR3 length: 13 amino acids. The germline CDR1 and CDR2 sequences are SGHTA and FQGNSA. Here the CDR3 DNA reads TGTGCCAGCAGCCCCGGACAGAACTATGGCTACACCTTC. This sequence encodes CASSPGQNYGYTF.

This chain uses TRBV5-5 with TRBJ1-4; 7 positions match TRBD1. The trim removed 4 bases at V and 4 bases at J, leaving 7 bases unmatched. Germline CDR1 and CDR2: SGHKS and YYEKEE (reference sequence). This CDR3 is built from 15 residues. The CDR3 region has the DNA TGTGCCAGCAGCCCCGGGACAGCGCATAATGAAAAACTGTTTTTT. It is translated as CASSPGTAHNEKLFF.

This chain uses TRBV27 with TRBJ2-3; 13 positions agree with TRBD2. The CDR3 is 17 residues long. V lost 2 bases, J lost 7 bases, and 9 bases stayed unmatched. CDR1 is MNHEY and CDR2 is SMNVEV in the germline V gene (reference sequence). CDR3 sequence: CASSLRLLAGGPNTQYF. Here the CDR3 DNA reads TGTGCCAGCAGTTTACGTTTACTAGCGGGGGGGCCAAATACGCAGTATTTT.

V gene TRBV6-1 combines with J gene TRBJ1-5; no clear D. There are 13 residues in the CDR3. Germline V CDR1 and CDR2: MNHNS, SASEGT. Trimming stripped 9 bases from V and 6 bases from J, with 15 bases between. CDR3 protein: CASAGEMSQPQHF. The CDR3 DNA sequence: TGTGCCAGTGCCGGGGAGATGAGTCAGCCCCAGCATTTT.

The rearrangement links TRBV13 to TRBJ2-5; possible D gene TRBD2, 6 bases. Germline V lookup: CDR1 PRHDT, CDR2 FYEKMQ (reference sequence). The CDR3 spans 16 residues. V lost 5 bases and J 4 bases, leaving 20 bases between the germline ends. CDR3 in amino acids: CASSGPGLPRIETQYF. CDR3 nucleotide sequence: TGTGCCAGCAGCGGACCGGGACTCCCTAGAATAGAGACCCAGTACTTC.

The chain is built from TRBV5-1 and TRBJ2-7; D ambiguous. CDR3 length: 13 residues. The germline V gene encodes CDR1 SGHRS and CDR2 YFSETQ. V lost 4 bases, J lost 3 bases, and 11 bases lay in between. The CDR3 DNA follows: TGCGCCAGCAGCCTGGTAACAGACTACGAGCAGTACTTC. Translated, it gives CASSLVTDYEQYF.

The chain employs TRBV27 and TRBJ1-6; D may be TRBD1 (5 bases). CDR1 and CDR2 (germline): MNHEY, SMNVEV (reference sequence). The V end lost 8 bases, the J end lost 4 bases, and 15 bases lay between the germline ends. The CDR3 sequence is 15 residues long. The DNA for the CDR3 is TGTGCCAGCTCCATCGGGCGGACATATAATTCACCCCTCCACTTT. The encoded protein is CASSIGRTYNSPLHF.

Here the CDR3 DNA reads TGTGCCACCAGCAGGGGGAGGGAGGGGGAGACCCAGTACTTC. It translates to CATSRGREGETQYF. The J gene is TRBJ2-5, the V gene TRBV15; 7 bases are shared with TRBD2. The V gene end was trimmed by 3 bases and the J gene end by 5 bases; junction bases not matched to a gene: 6. This CDR3 has 14 residues. Germline lookup yields CDR1 LNHNV and CDR2 YYDKDF (reference sequence).

This chain links TRBV29-1 with TRBJ2-5, with 7 bases identical to TRBD1. CDR1 and CDR2 from the germline V gene are SQVTM and ANQGSEA. The CDR3 covers 12 residues. J lost 2 bases, V lost 6 bases, and 3 bases had no gene match. The CDR3 DNA is TGCAGCGTCGGACAGGTTCAAGAGACCCAGTACTTC. Translating gives CSVGQVQETQYF.

The chain recombines TRBV6-5 with TRBJ1-3, with a weak D call TRBD1 (6 bases). Germline CDR1 and CDR2: MNHEY and SVGAGI. The V and J ends lost 4 bases and 0 bases respectively, with 7 bases between them. The CDR3 extends over 14 amino acids. The CDR3 DNA reads as TGTGCCAGCAGTTCGGACAGCTCTGGAAACACCATATATTTT. It specifies CASSSDSSGNTIYF.

Here the CDR3 reads CASSLRTGNGYTF. The DNA of the CDR3 is TGTGCCAGCAGCCTTCGGACAGGGAACGGCTACACCTTC. The chain employs TRBV5-8 and TRBJ1-2; 8 nucleotides line up with TRBD1. Germline values: CDR1 SGHTS, CDR2 YDEGEE. The CDR3 has 13 amino acids. V lost 4 bases and J lost 8; bases outside the gene matches: 7.

The chain uses TRBV25-1 and TRBJ1-6, with TRBD1 identical over 12 bases. The CDR3 loop spans 16 amino acids. The ends lost 1 base at V and 7 bases at J; junction bases unmatched: 2. From germline, CDR1 is MGHDK and CDR2 SYGVNS. The CDR3 coding sequence is TGTGCCAGCAGTGAATTGGGGACAGGGGGCAATTCACCCCTCCACTTT. Translating gives CASSELGTGGNSPLHF.